The 7 T cell receptor beta chains in this list originate from one sample, sequenced in a study of cytomegalovirus exposure and HLA in healthy donors. This PCR relied on a set of 60 Vbeta primers and 13 Jbeta primers. Libraries were prepared by immunoSEQ multiplex PCR; TCRdb keeps only in-frame clonotypes and omits some of them. The data contain more than 95,000 clones, about 70% of them singletons. The sample comprised PBMCs. The receptors originated from a female donor in good health and CMV-seropositive.

This chain uses TRBV11-3 with TRBJ2-3; TRBD2 matches 8 bases. J lost 4 bases, V lost 2 bases, and 5 bases had no gene match. The CDR3 is 15 amino acids. Germline CDR1 reads SGHNT; CDR2 reads YENEEA. CDR3 sequence: CASSLSGGPADTQYF. The CDR3 DNA reads as TGTGCCAGCAGCTTATCGGGAGGGCCGGCAGATACGCAGTATTTT.

The V call is TRBV7-3, the J call TRBJ1-5; no reliable D call. The V end was cut by 3 bases, the J end by 1 base, with 7 bases between. The CDR3 is 14 residues long. The germline CDR1 and CDR2 sequences are SGHTA and FQGTGA. CDR3 region: CASSLRLSNQPQHF. The CDR3 DNA sequence: TGTGCCAGCAGCTTGAGACTAAGCAATCAGCCCCAGCATTTT.

The chain combines TRBV19 with TRBJ2-5; D is uncertain. The CDR3 runs 12 residues. Germline lookup yields CDR1 LNHDA and CDR2 SQIVND (reference sequence). V dropped 4 bases and J dropped 2 bases, with 5 bases sitting between them. CDR3 protein: CASSKSQETQYF. CDR3 in DNA: TGTGCCAGTAGTAAGAGTCAAGAGACCCAGTACTTC.

The chain is built from TRBV4-2 and TRBJ2-1; TRBD2 matches 8 bases. Germline assignment: CDR1 LGHNA and CDR2 YNFKEQ. CDR3 length equals 12 residues. Trimming removed 4 bases from V and 10 bases from J; junction bases left unmatched: 3. The CDR3 DNA is TGTGCCAGCAGCCTAACTAGCGGAGAGCAGTTCTTC. Protein sequence: CASSLTSGEQFF.

This rearrangement joins TRBV7-9 to TRBJ1-5, with unresolved D. Germline V gene sequence: CDR1 SEHNR, CDR2 FQNEAQ (reference sequence). V lost 5 bases and J 0 bases, leaving 5 bases between the germline ends. There are 13 residues in the CDR3. The CDR3 is CASSHTSNQPQHF. In DNA form, the CDR3 reads TGTGCCAGCAGCCACACTAGCAATCAGCCCCAGCATTTT.

This chain connects TRBV6-5 to TRBJ2-5; 8 bases map to TRBD2. The germline gives CDR1 MNHEY, CDR2 SVGAGI. There are 14 residues in the CDR3. J was trimmed by 5 bases and V by 5 bases; bases with no gene match: 7. The CDR3 DNA follows: TGTGCCAGCAGTGGACTAGCAAGTGACGAGACCCAGTACTTC. Its protein is CASSGLASDETQYF.

The V gene is TRBV28, the J gene TRBJ2-7, with 10 bases that match TRBD1. V shed 9 bases and J 4 bases; nucleotides not matched to a gene: 6. The CDR3 sequence is 13 residues long. Germline CDR1 is MDHEN and CDR2 is SYDVKM. The CDR3: CASRGQGRYEQYF. CDR3 coding DNA: TGTGCCAGTCGGGGACAGGGGCGTTACGAGCAGTACTTC.